These T cell receptor beta chains were read from a single sample in a study of T-cell memory formation after mild COVID-19. Each CDR3 protein is one row after TCRdb ran MiXCR on the 5' RACE reads. The table has some 330,000 distinct CDR3 sequences, around 20% seen once. Sequenced sample: PBMCs or a T cell subset sorted from them (not recorded which). The origin of the receptors is an adult woman who had mild COVID-19 (a few samples of this study predate the infection). Cell type and time point are not known. Both conserved end residues are part of each CDR3. D genes are given only for firm matches. Size tells how often a clone was seen (once, few, many) or the class of an expanded clone, and some rows leave it out.

j_call: TRBJ2-7; v_call: TRBV30; d_call: .; clone_size: .; cdr3_aa: CAWSVGGYEQYF; cdr3_nt: TGTGCCTGGAGTGTTGGGGGCTACGAGCAGTACTTC
j_call: TRBJ1-5; v_call: TRBV20-1; d_call: .; clone_size: .; cdr3_aa: CSARQVSNQPQHF; cdr3_nt: TGCAGTGCTAGACAGGTCAGCAATCAGCCCCAGCATTTT
j_call: TRBJ2-1; v_call: TRBV28; d_call: .; clone_size: many; cdr3_aa: CATFSRAGDSYNEQFF; cdr3_nt: TGTGCCACCTTTTCCCGAGCGGGCGATTCCTACAATGAGCAGTTCTTC
j_call: TRBJ1-1; v_call: TRBV12-3/TRBV12-4; d_call: .; clone_size: few; cdr3_aa: CASTLGGTEAFF; cdr3_nt: TGTGCCAGCACCCTAGGGGGGACTGAAGCTTTCTTT
j_call: TRBJ2-7; v_call: TRBV4-2; d_call: TRBD2; clone_size: .; cdr3_aa: CASSHTLTTSGTYEQYF; cdr3_nt: TGTGCCAGCAGCCACACATTGACGACTAGCGGGACCTACGAGCAGTACTTC
j_call: TRBJ1-5; v_call: TRBV9; d_call: .; clone_size: few; cdr3_aa: CASSAEPTGKPQHF; cdr3_nt: TGTGCCAGCAGCGCAGAACCTACAGGGAAGCCCCAGCATTTT
j_call: TRBJ1-1; v_call: TRBV5-1; d_call: .; clone_size: .; cdr3_aa: CASSVTQNTEAFF; cdr3_nt: TGCGCCAGCAGCGTTACACAGAACACTGAAGCTTTCTTT
j_call: TRBJ2-1; v_call: TRBV5-1; d_call: TRBD1; clone_size: .; cdr3_aa: CASSLGQGVYEQFF; cdr3_nt: TGCGCCAGCAGCTTGGGGCAGGGGGTCTATGAGCAGTTCTTC
j_call: TRBJ2-4; v_call: TRBV9; d_call: .; clone_size: .; cdr3_aa: CASSAGGIQYF; cdr3_nt: TGTGCCAGCAGCGCAGGTGGCATTCAGTACTTC
j_call: TRBJ2-5; v_call: TRBV7-3; d_call: TRBD1; clone_size: .; cdr3_aa: CASSKYPTGGRETQYF; cdr3_nt: TGTGCCAGCAGCAAGTATCCGACAGGGGGCCGCGAGACCCAGTACTTC
j_call: TRBJ2-3; v_call: TRBV4-3; d_call: .; clone_size: few; cdr3_aa: CASSQGVGRGPTDTQYF; cdr3_nt: TGCGCCAGCAGCCAAGGTGTTGGCAGGGGACCCACAGATACGCAGTATTTT
j_call: TRBJ2-1; v_call: TRBV5-1; d_call: TRBD2; clone_size: .; cdr3_aa: CASSPASGGAGQFF; cdr3_nt: TGCGCCAGCAGCCCTGCTAGCGGGGGGGCCGGACAGTTCTTC
j_call: TRBJ2-4; v_call: TRBV7-9; d_call: TRBD1; clone_size: .; cdr3_aa: CASSSTGALAKNIQYF; cdr3_nt: TGTGCCAGCAGCTCCACAGGGGCCCTAGCCAAAAACATTCAGTACTTC
j_call: TRBJ2-1; v_call: TRBV30; d_call: TRBD1; clone_size: few; cdr3_aa: CAWWTGNYNEQFF; cdr3_nt: TGTGCCTGGTGGACAGGGAACTACAATGAGCAGTTCTTC
j_call: TRBJ2-7; v_call: TRBV12-3/TRBV12-4; d_call: .; clone_size: .; cdr3_aa: CASGLSGLSLEQYF; cdr3_nt: TGTGCCAGCGGCCTATCGGGGTTGTCTCTCGAGCAGTACTTC
j_call: TRBJ1-2; v_call: TRBV29-1; d_call: .; clone_size: .; cdr3_aa: CSVVRQGGYGYTF; cdr3_nt: TGCAGCGTTGTTCGGCAAGGGGGCTATGGCTACACCTTC
j_call: TRBJ1-3; v_call: TRBV24-1; d_call: .; clone_size: .; cdr3_aa: CATSGDGNTIYF; cdr3_nt: TGTGCCACCAGTGGGGACGGAAACACCATATATTTT
j_call: TRBJ2-2; v_call: TRBV3-1; d_call: .; clone_size: .; cdr3_aa: CASSQDPDYTGELFF; cdr3_nt: TGTGCCAGCAGCCAAGACCCCGACTACACCGGGGAGCTGTTTTTT
j_call: TRBJ2-2; v_call: TRBV6-5; d_call: .; clone_size: .; cdr3_aa: CATSAADGVWTGELFF; cdr3_nt: TGTGCCACTTCCGCAGCCGACGGGGTATGGACCGGGGAGCTGTTTTTT
j_call: TRBJ2-1; v_call: TRBV20-1; d_call: TRBD2; clone_size: .; cdr3_aa: CSALPGLAGVSSYNEQFF; cdr3_nt: TGCAGTGCACTACCGGGACTAGCGGGAGTTAGCTCCTACAATGAGCAGTTCTTC
j_call: TRBJ2-7; v_call: TRBV12-3/TRBV12-4; d_call: .; clone_size: many; cdr3_aa: CASSVFYEQYF; cdr3_nt: TGTGCCAGCAGTGTGTTTTACGAGCAGTACTTC
j_call: TRBJ2-2; v_call: TRBV5-5; d_call: .; clone_size: few; cdr3_aa: CASSLYAGELFF; cdr3_nt: TGTGCCAGCAGCTTGTATGCCGGGGAGCTGTTTTTT
j_call: TRBJ2-2; v_call: TRBV7-9; d_call: .; clone_size: few; cdr3_aa: CASSLGKKVGELFF; cdr3_nt: TGTGCCAGCAGCTTGGGGAAAAAGGTCGGGGAGCTGTTTTTT